This TCR beta chain was sequenced during a study of blood T cell repertoires in COVID-19. Study-wide background: The United States, Italy and Spain were the sources of the acute and convalescent COVID-19 samples. From T cells, B-cell-depleted T cells, or PBMCs came the material, which was cDNA or gDNA.

In the study's own analysis: Amplified reference gene primers provided the basis for estimating nucleated cell counts. Produced via immunoSEQ multiplex PCR; TCRdb's table is partial and in-frame only. V, J and clone size were drawn from that table, and D and trimming were deduced from the DNA. The table records over 100,000 clones, about 79% of them present only once. The V and J ends lost 2 bases and 3 bases respectively, with 11 bases between them. CDR3 size: 15 residues. Germline assignment: CDR1 SGHRS and CDR2 YFSETQ. V and J are TRBV5-1 and TRBJ2-2, with a possible D match to TRBD1 (5 bases). Sequenced material: peripheral blood. This receptor was taken from a woman of 80 years or more with active or convalescent COVID-19. CDR3 loop: CASSFRPTDTGELFF. The CDR3 coding sequence is TGCGCCAGCAGCTTCAGGCCGACAGACACCGGGGAGCTGTTTTTT.